Listed here are 25 T cell receptor beta chains from one sample, sequenced in a study of beta chain features in type 1 diabetes (dated by TCRdb to 2016 to 2019). Receptors were amplified or captured by the immunoSEQ multiplex PCR assay. The entire amount of isolated RNA was reverse transcribed using the High Capacity cDNA Reverse Transcription Kit, so the sequenced TCRB transcripts were expressed ones. TCRdb stores this immuneACCESS table with in-frame sequences only. Part of the clones is absent; in the studies checked, under half of the shortfall reflects unresolved V genes, and no reason is known for the rest. This sample is represented by some 140,000 clones; approximately 9.2% of them were singletons. The ten largest clones represent around 0.68% of the sample. Material: central memory CD4+ T cells from blood. Source of these receptors: a man aged 18 to 30 in good health.

This clone came up a few times. The chain is built from TRBV19 and TRBJ1-2, with D tentatively TRBD1 (5 bases). Trimming shortened V by 5 bases and J by 8 bases, and 15 bases separated the two germline ends. Germline V gene lookup returns CDR1 LNHDA and CDR2 SQIVND (reference sequence). CDR3 length: 13 residues. The CDR3 here is CASSRGRTGGYTF. The CDR3 coding sequence is TGTGCCAGTAGTCGTGGCCGAACAGGCGGCTACACCTTC. Full variable domain (remainder filled in from reference TRBV19 and TRBJ1-2): DGGITQSPKYLFRKEGQNVTLSCEQNLNHDAMYWYRQDPGQGLRLIYYSQIVNDFQKGDIAEGYSVSREKKESFPLTVTSAQKNPTAFYLCASSRGRTGGYTFGSGTRLTVV.

The chain is built from TRBV4-1 and TRBJ1-4; TRBD1 is a possible D gene (5 bases). CDR3 length: 13 residues. V gave up 1 base and J gave up 7 bases, with 7 bases separating them. Germline V gives CDR1 MGHRA, CDR2 YSYEKL. CDR3: CASSQVQGEKLFF. Written as DNA, the CDR3 is TGCGCCAGCAGCCAAGTCCAGGGTGAAAAACTGTTTTTT.

This clone was seen a few times. The chain has TRBV28 and TRBJ1-5; D not resolved. The CDR3 totals 11 residues. Germline V gene data show CDR1 as MDHEN and CDR2 as SYDVKM. V lost 7 bases and J lost 6, with 7 bases in between. As DNA, the CDR3 is TGTGCCAGCAAATCGAGTCAGCCCCAGCATTTT. It encodes CASKSSQPQHF. Full variable domain (missing parts from reference TRBV28 and TRBJ1-5): DVKVTQSSRYLVKRTGEKVFLECVQDMDHENMFWYRQDPGLGLRLIYFSYDVKMKEKGDIPEGYSVSREKKERFSLILESASTNQTSMYLCASKSSQPQHFGDGTRLSIL.

There are many counts of this clone. J is TRBJ2-6 and V is TRBV7-2, with D tentatively TRBD2 (5 bases). Per the germline V gene, CDR1 is SGHTA and CDR2 is FQGNSA. V lost 1 base and J lost 1, with 5 bases in between. This CDR3 has 15 residues. The CDR3 spells CASSLVASGANVLTF. Written as DNA, the CDR3 is TGTGCCAGCAGCTTAGTAGCGTCTGGGGCCAACGTCCTGACTTTC.

About this clone: This same CDR3 is encoded by further DNA sequences in the sample. The V gene is TRBV18, the J gene TRBJ1-4, with a possible D match to TRBD1 (6 bases). Trimming removed 3 bases at V and 2 bases at J, with 7 bases between. CDR1 and CDR2 from the germline V gene are KGHSH and LQKENI. The CDR3 is 14 amino acids. For the CDR3, the DNA is TGTGCCAGCTCACCTCAGGGGACTAATGAAAAACTGTTTTTT. It codes for CASSPQGTNEKLFF.

This clone showed up just a few times. This chain links TRBV7-9 with TRBJ2-7, with 8 nucleotides matching TRBD1. V shed 5 bases and J 7 bases; nucleotides not matched to a gene: 16. This CDR3 region has 16 residues. Germline V gives CDR1 SEHNR, CDR2 FQNEAQ (reference sequence). The CDR3 spells CASSASLGTGGGEQYF. The CDR3 bases are TGTGCCAGCAGCGCCTCCCTAGGGACAGGTGGTGGAGAGCAGTACTTC.

V gene TRBV9 combines with J gene TRBJ2-2; a possible D gene is TRBD2 (10 bases). V shed 0 bases and J shed 5 bases, with 29 bases lying between them. The CDR3 is 21 residues long. Germline CDR1 is SGDLS and CDR2 is YYNGEE. CDR3 protein: CASSVAGQGLAGAQGTGELFF. CDR3 in DNA: TGTGCCAGCAGCGTAGCCGGACAGGGGCTAGCGGGGGCCCAGGGGACCGGGGAGCTGTTTTTT.

This clone was seen a handful of times. The chain employs TRBV5-4 and TRBJ2-2, with a weak D call TRBD1 (5 bases). The ends were cut back, 4 bases at V and 0 bases at J, with 10 bases in the middle. This CDR3 has 15 residues. Germline V gene data show CDR1 as SGHNT and CDR2 as YYREEE (reference sequence). This CDR3 reads CASSLDRPNTGELFF. Written as DNA, the CDR3 is TGTGCCAGCAGCCTAGACAGACCGAACACCGGGGAGCTGTTTTTT.

Ten or more counts support this clone. The chain couples TRBV7-9 to TRBJ2-7; D perhaps matches TRBD1 (5 bases). V was clipped by 1 base and J by 2 bases, with 9 bases between them. This CDR3 region has 14 residues. The germline V gene encodes CDR1 SEHNR and CDR2 FQNEAQ (reference sequence). The CDR3 coding sequence is TGTGCCAGCAGCTTAGAGGGCAGGGCCTACGAGCAGTACTTC. Translating gives CASSLEGRAYEQYF.

The chain has TRBV4-3 and TRBJ1-6; 12 bases are a match to TRBD1. V lost 1 base, J lost 10 bases, and 2 bases stayed unmatched. CDR1 is LGHNA, CDR2 YSLEER, per germline. The CDR3 length is 15 residues. CDR3 coding DNA: TGCGCCAGCAGCCAAGTTGGGACAGGGGGCTCACCCCTCCACTTT. Translating gives CASSQVGTGGSPLHF.

This clone was observed a few times. V is TRBV7-8 and J is TRBJ2-3, with 10 bases fitting TRBD2. There are 16 residues in the CDR3. Germline lookup yields CDR1 SGHVS and CDR2 FQNEAQ. Trimming took 1 base from V and 4 from J; bases not matched to a gene: 5. DNA for the CDR3: TGTGCCAGCAGCTTAGTAAGAAGCGGGGGGGCAGATACGCAGTATTTT. This sequence encodes CASSLVRSGGADTQYF.

The rearrangement links TRBV16 to TRBJ2-7; 8 nucleotides agree with TRBD1. This CDR3 is built from 15 residues. Trimming at V came to 0 bases and at J to 2 bases, leaving 3 bases not matched to a gene. The germline CDR1 and CDR2 sequences are KGHSY and FQNENV. In DNA form, the CDR3 reads TGTGCCAGCAGCCAATCCCGGACAGGGACCTACGAGCAGTACTTC. The encoded protein is CASSQSRTGTYEQYF.

There are a few counts of this clone. This chain connects TRBV5-4 to TRBJ2-5; 8 bases align to TRBD1. CDR1 is SGHNT, CDR2 YYREEE, per germline (reference sequence). The CDR3 runs 14 residues. V shed 4 bases, J shed 2 bases, and the junction held 4 bases outside the gene matches. Here the CDR3 reads CASSTDRGQETQYF. The DNA of the CDR3 is TGTGCCAGCAGCACAGACAGGGGACAAGAGACCCAGTACTTC.

This clone was counted only a few times. The V and J genes are TRBV7-2 and TRBJ2-7, with 10 bases that match TRBD2. In germline, CDR1 is SGHTA, CDR2 FQGNSA. This CDR3 comprises 14 residues. Germline trimming cut 5 bases from V and 4 bases from J; bases unmatched to any gene: 5. The CDR3 region is CASSQAGGLYEQYF. The CDR3 bases are TGTGCCAGCAGCCAAGCGGGGGGGCTATACGAGCAGTACTTC.

The chain couples TRBV12-5 to TRBJ2-5, with TRBD2 matching over 11 bases. The CDR3 has 16 residues. The V gene's germline CDR1 is LGHNT and CDR2 FRNRAP. The J segment lost 5 bases and the V segment lost 5 bases, leaving 10 bases of the junction unmatched. The CDR3 DNA follows: TGTGCTAGTGGTCCTGTAGCTAGCGGGGGGCGGGAGACCCAGTACTTC. This gives the protein CASGPVASGGRETQYF.

This clone was detected a few times. V is TRBV18 and J is TRBJ2-7; 10 nucleotides agree with TRBD1. CDR1 KGHSH and CDR2 LQKENI come from the germline V gene. The CDR3 is 14 amino acids. Germline trimming cut 6 bases from V and 7 bases from J; bases unmatched to any gene: 9. Written as DNA, the CDR3 is TGTGCCAGCTCCCAGGGACAGGGGTCAGAAGAGCAGTACTTC. It specifies CASSQGQGSEEQYF.

The rearrangement links TRBV5-6 to TRBJ1-4; no definite D call. CDR1 and CDR2 (germline): SGHDT, YYEEEE. This CDR3 is 13 amino acids long. Trimming shortened V by 4 bases and J by 6 bases, and 10 bases separated the two germline ends. This chain's CDR3 is CASSPTGHEKLFF. The CDR3 nucleotides are TGTGCCAGCAGCCCGACGGGTCATGAAAAACTGTTTTTT.

This clone has more than one count but fewer than ten. The chain recombines TRBV4-1 with TRBJ1-1, with D unresolved. The CDR3 has 16 amino acids. CDR1 and CDR2 (germline): MGHRA, YSYEKL. The ends were cut back, 2 bases at V and 0 bases at J, with 13 bases in the middle. This chain's CDR3 is CASSQNPSRLNTEAFF. Written as DNA, the CDR3 is TGCGCCAGCAGCCAAAACCCTTCTAGATTGAACACTGAAGCTTTCTTT.

This chain uses TRBV5-1 with TRBJ2-4; 8 bases fit TRBD2. V lost 0 bases to trimming and J lost 8 bases; unmatched junction nucleotides: 7. The CDR3 is 15 amino acids. Germline CDR1 reads SGHRS; CDR2 reads YFSETQ. CDR3 sequence (DNA): TGCGCCAGCAGCTTGGCCTCCGGGGGGGCGGACATTCAGTACTTC. Amino acids: CASSLASGGADIQYF. Complete variable domain (other parts from reference TRBV5-1 and TRBJ2-4): KAGVTQTPRYLIKTRGQQVTLSCSPISGHRSVSWYQQTPGQGLQFLFEYFSETQRNKGNFPGRFSGRQFSNSRSEMNVSTLELGDSALYLCASSLASGGADIQYFGAGTRLSVL.

J is TRBJ1-5 and V is TRBV2, with 8 bases identical to TRBD1. The germline gives CDR1 SNHLY, CDR2 FYNNEI. The V gene end was trimmed by 9 bases and the J gene end by 2 bases; junction bases not matched to a gene: 9. CDR3 length: 15 amino acids. CDR3 sequence (DNA): TGTGCCAGTAAGATTGAGACAGGGGGCAATCAGCCCCAGCATTTT. Protein: CASKIETGGNQPQHF.

The chain carries TRBV5-1 and TRBJ2-5; 7 bases are a match to TRBD2. The CDR3 length is 14 residues. Germline V CDR1 and CDR2: SGHRS, YFSETQ. Trimming took 4 bases from V and 2 from J; bases not matched to a gene: 5. CDR3 region: CASSGWEGQETQYF. The DNA for the CDR3 is TGCGCCAGCAGCGGTTGGGAGGGGCAAGAGACCCAGTACTTC.

This clone was counted between two and nine times. V is TRBV19 and J is TRBJ2-3; TRBD1 is a possible D gene (6 bases). This CDR3 is 14 amino acids long. The V gene's germline CDR1 is LNHDA and CDR2 SQIVND (reference sequence). The germline V and J ends were trimmed by 4 bases and 0 bases, with 8 bases remaining between them. This CDR3 is CASSNRASTDTQYF. In DNA form, the CDR3 reads TGTGCCAGTAGTAACAGGGCTAGCACAGATACGCAGTATTTT.

The V and J genes are TRBV7-2 and TRBJ2-7; D is perhaps TRBD1 (6 bases). The CDR3 has 13 amino acids. With 1 base removed from V and 5 bases from J, the gap between germline ends came to 9 bases. From germline, CDR1 is SGHTA and CDR2 FQGNSA. CDR3 bases: TGTGCCAGCAGCTTAGGGGGGCTCAACGAGCAGTACTTC. It encodes CASSLGGLNEQYF.

The rearrangement joins TRBV6-5 to TRBJ1-4; D uncertain. CDR1 is MNHEY and CDR2 is SVGAGI in the germline V gene. The CDR3 spans 16 residues. Deletions cut 0 bases from V and 8 bases from J, with 16 bases between. The CDR3 sequence: CASSYSLEGSREKLFF. CDR3 nucleotide sequence: TGTGCCAGCAGTTACTCTCTCGAGGGTAGCAGGGAAAAACTGTTTTTT.

There are a few counts of this clone. V is TRBV5-1 and J is TRBJ2-3; 7 nucleotides line up with TRBD2. Germline CDR1 reads SGHRS; CDR2 reads YFSETQ. J lost 0 bases, V lost 0 bases, and 7 bases had no gene match. The CDR3 runs to 17 residues. The CDR3 here is CASSLGPAGLSTDTQYF. The CDR3 DNA is TGCGCCAGCAGCTTGGGCCCAGCGGGGCTTAGCACAGATACGCAGTATTTT.